This T cell receptor beta chain was recovered during a study of blood T cell repertoires in COVID-19. Study background: Nucleic acid was either cDNA or gDNA, and it came from T cells, B-cell-depleted T cells, or PBMCs.

Among Cohort 3 donors, those recovered had two negative PCRs, clearance, or symptom resolution. Trimming cost V 6 bases and J 1 base, with 16 bases left between them. Germline assignment: CDR1 SNHLY and CDR2 FYNNEI. The CDR3 runs to 15 residues. Original methodology: Reference gene primer amplification in the assay estimated nucleated cell counts. Profiled with immunoSEQ multiplex PCR; TCRdb holds only in-frame clones, not every one. V and J calls and clone size are those listed in that table; D and trimming were worked out from the DNA. The data hold about 170,000 clones, with roughly 85% observed a single time. This clone was recorded once.

The specimen was PBMCs or T cells enriched from blood (not recorded which). The receptor's source is a woman aged 45-60 years who had recovered from COVID-19. The rearrangement links TRBV2 to TRBJ2-7; possibly TRBD1 for D (6 bases). CDR3 sequence (DNA): TGTGCCAGCAGCGTAGGGCAACAGGGATCCTACGAGCAGTACGTC. Protein product: CASSVGQQGSYEQYV.